The rows below give T cell receptor beta chains drawn from one sample of a study of T-cell reconstitution after alpha-beta-depleted transplantation in children. MiXCR was run by TCRdb on the PCR reads, yielding one entry per CDR3 protein. The sample lists nearly 400,000 distinct CDR3 sequences, over 20% occurring once. The sequenced sample was PBMCs from the stem cell graft donor, obtained from the stem cell graft. The receptors originated from a human donor who donated a stem cell graft to a child with acute myeloid leukemia. The conserved cysteine and the conserved F or W are not part of the CDR3 here. The D gene is left open where the match is weak.

v_call,j_call,d_call,cdr3_aa
TRBV6-2/TRBV6-3,TRBJ2-3,TRBD2,AGGLAGTDTQY
TRBV15,TRBJ2-1,TRBD2,ATSPRGLAGNEQF
TRBV4-2,TRBJ2-1,TRBD2,ASSQGGTSGRRNNEQF
TRBV20-1,TRBJ2-7,NA,SARDLRGPYEQY
TRBV24-1,TRBJ2-1,NA,ATSGTVYNEQF
TRBV7-6,TRBJ2-1,TRBD2,ASSNGLVHNEQF
TRBV2,TRBJ2-5,TRBD2,ASSTSGTRPETQY
TRBV29-1,TRBJ1-1,NA,SVERSMNTEAF
TRBV18,TRBJ2-5,NA,ASSQGRGETQY
TRBV20-1,TRBJ2-3,TRBD2,SATPRTSAADTQY
TRBV5-5,TRBJ2-5,NA,ASSMPGHEETQY
TRBV20-1,TRBJ2-5,NA,SVRYQETQY
TRBV5-1,TRBJ2-3,TRBD1,ASSLGQVRDMQY
TRBV2,TRBJ1-1,TRBD1,ASRGDSTGATEAF
TRBV20-1,TRBJ2-1,TRBD1,SADRDRMYNEQF
TRBV20-1,TRBJ2-2,TRBD1,SARQGGNTGELF
TRBV7-8,TRBJ1-4,NA,ASSLGVINEKLF
TRBV18,TRBJ2-5,TRBD1,ASSTKTGGTETQY
TRBV12-3/TRBV12-4,TRBJ2-1,TRBD1,ASSPRDSAYNEQF
TRBV27,TRBJ2-1,TRBD1,ASSLSPPGRQGRYNEQF
TRBV12-3/TRBV12-4,TRBJ2-5,TRBD1,ASSRPGTGMEETQY
TRBV18,TRBJ1-4,NA,ASSLQGRTNEKLF
TRBV4-1,TRBJ2-2,NA,ASSQEQANTGELF
TRBV20-1,TRBJ2-3,TRBD2,SAPLRSGSLDTQY
TRBV7-2,TRBJ2-7,TRBD1,ASRTGTGIYEQY
TRBV5-1,TRBJ2-3,NA,ASSLMPVSDTQY
TRBV29-1,TRBJ2-7,NA,SVEGWREPYEQY
TRBV12-3/TRBV12-4,TRBJ1-2,NA,ASSLRDTPGYGYT
TRBV27,TRBJ2-7,TRBD2,ASSLQTSGNDEQY
TRBV10-2,TRBJ2-1,NA,ASSDSPLYNEQF
TRBV20-1,TRBJ2-3,TRBD2,SARRQIAGGMGDTQY
TRBV28,TRBJ2-3,NA,ASNLSGVGGTQY